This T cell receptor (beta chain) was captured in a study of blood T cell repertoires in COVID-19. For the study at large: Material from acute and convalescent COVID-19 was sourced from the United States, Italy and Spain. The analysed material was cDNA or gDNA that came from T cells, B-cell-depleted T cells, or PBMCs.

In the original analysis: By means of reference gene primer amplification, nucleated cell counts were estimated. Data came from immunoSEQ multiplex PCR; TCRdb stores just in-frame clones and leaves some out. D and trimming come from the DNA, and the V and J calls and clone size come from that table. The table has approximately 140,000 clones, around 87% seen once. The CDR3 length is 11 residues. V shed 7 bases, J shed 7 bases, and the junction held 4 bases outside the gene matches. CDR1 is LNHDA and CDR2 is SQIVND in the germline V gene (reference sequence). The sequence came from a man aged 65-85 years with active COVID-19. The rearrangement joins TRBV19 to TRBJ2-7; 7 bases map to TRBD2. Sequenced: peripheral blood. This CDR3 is CASTGGEEQYF. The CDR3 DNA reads TGTGCCAGTACTGGGGGGGAAGAGCAGTACTTC.